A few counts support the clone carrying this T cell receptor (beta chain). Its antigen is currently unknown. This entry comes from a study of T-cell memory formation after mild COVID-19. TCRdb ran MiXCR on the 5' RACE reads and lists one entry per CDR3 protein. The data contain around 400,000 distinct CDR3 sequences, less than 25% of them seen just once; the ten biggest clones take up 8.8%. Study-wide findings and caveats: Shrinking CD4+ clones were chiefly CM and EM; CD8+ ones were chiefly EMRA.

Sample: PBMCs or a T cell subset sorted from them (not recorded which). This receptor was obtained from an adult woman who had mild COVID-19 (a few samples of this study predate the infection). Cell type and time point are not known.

The CDR3 here is CASSFAGYTEAFF. DNA for the CDR3: TGTGCCAGCAGTTTCGCAGGGTACACTGAAGCTTTCTTT. This sequence joins TRBV12-3 or TRBV12-4 and TRBJ1-1; tentatively, D is TRBD1 (5 bases). The V gene lost 3 bases and the J gene lost 3 bases, with 8 bases spanning the gap. This CDR3 has 13 residues.